Sequencing of this T cell receptor beta chain was carried out in a study of T-cell reconstitution after alpha-beta-depleted transplantation in children. Unique molecular identifiers were incorporated into the prepared TCRbeta library. TCRdb processed the PCR reads anew with MiXCR; each CDR3 protein has one entry. The sample has 500,000 to 750,000 distinct CDR3 sequences; 10% to 15% are singletons. This clonotype was sampled from a male patient younger than 18 who had a stem cell transplant for acute myeloid leukemia, so the T cells may come from the graft donor. The sample consisted of PBMCs, mostly from graft donor cells, taken 360 days after TCRalphabeta/CD19-depleted stem cell transplant.

The CDR3 nucleotides are TGCAGTGCTAGGTTACGGGACAGGGTCACTGAAGCTTTCTTT. Amino acids: CSARLRDRVTEAFF. This chain connects TRBV20-1 to TRBJ1-1; the match to TRBD1 covers 9 bases. Trimming took 3 bases from V and 4 from J; bases not matched to a gene: 6. Germline V lookup: CDR1 DFQATT, CDR2 SNEGSKA (reference sequence). The CDR3 runs 14 residues.